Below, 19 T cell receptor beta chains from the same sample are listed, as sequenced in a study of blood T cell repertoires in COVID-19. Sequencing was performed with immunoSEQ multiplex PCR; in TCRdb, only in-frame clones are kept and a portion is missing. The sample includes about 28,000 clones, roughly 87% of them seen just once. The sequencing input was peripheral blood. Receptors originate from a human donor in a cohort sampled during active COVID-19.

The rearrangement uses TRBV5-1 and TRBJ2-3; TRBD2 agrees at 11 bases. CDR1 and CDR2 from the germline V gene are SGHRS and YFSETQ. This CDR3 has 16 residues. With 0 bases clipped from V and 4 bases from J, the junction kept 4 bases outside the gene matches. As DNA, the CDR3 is TGCGCCAGCAGCTTGGGCACTAGCGGGGGCCCAGATACGCAGTATTTT. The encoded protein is CASSLGTSGGPDTQYF. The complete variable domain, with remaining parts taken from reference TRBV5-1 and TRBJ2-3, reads KAGVTQTPRYLIKTRGQQVTLSCSPISGHRSVSWYQQTPGQGLQFLFEYFSETQRNKGNFPGRFSGRQFSNSRSEMNVSTLELGDSALYLCASSLGTSGGPDTQYFGPGTRLTVL.

The chain's CDR3 is CASSPQGTLAKTSYNEQFF. CDR3 DNA sequence: TGTGCCAGCAGCCCCCAAGGTACCTTAGCGAAAACTAGTTACAATGAGCAGTTCTTC. The chain combines TRBV21-1 with TRBJ2-1; TRBD2, the table's D call, was not compared with the DNA. TRBV21-1 is a known pseudogene. There are 19 residues in the CDR3.

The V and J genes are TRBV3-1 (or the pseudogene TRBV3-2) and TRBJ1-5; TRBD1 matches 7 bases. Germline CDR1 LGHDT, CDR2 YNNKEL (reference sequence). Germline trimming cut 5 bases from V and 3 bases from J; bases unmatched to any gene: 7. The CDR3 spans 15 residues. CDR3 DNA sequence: TGTGCCAGCAGCAGGGGCACAGGGGCCAATCAGCCCCAGCATTTT. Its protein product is CASSRGTGANQPQHF.

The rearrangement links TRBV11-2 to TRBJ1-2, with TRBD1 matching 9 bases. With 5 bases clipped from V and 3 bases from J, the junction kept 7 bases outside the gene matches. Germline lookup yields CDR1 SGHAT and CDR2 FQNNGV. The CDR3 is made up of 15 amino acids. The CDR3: CASSPDGQGYYGYTF. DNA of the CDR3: TGTGCCAGCAGCCCCGACGGACAGGGGTACTATGGCTACACCTTC.

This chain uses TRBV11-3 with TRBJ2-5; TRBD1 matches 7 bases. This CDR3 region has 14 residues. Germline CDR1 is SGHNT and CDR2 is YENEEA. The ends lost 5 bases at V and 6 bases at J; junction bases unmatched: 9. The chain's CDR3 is CASSPGTVGQTQYF. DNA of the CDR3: TGTGCCAGCAGCCCCGGGACAGTAGGACAGACCCAGTACTTC.

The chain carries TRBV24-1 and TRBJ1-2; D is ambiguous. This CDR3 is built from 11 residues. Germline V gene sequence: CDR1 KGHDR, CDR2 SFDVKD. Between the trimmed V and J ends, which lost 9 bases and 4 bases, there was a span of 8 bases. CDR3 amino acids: CATESSYGYTF. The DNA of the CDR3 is TGTGCCACCGAATCGAGCTATGGCTACACCTTC.

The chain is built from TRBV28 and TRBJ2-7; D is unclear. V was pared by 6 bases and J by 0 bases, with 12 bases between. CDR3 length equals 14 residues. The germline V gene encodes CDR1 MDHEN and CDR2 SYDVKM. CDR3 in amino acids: CASRLGRLSYEQYF. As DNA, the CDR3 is TGTGCCAGCAGGCTAGGTAGGCTCTCCTACGAGCAGTACTTC.

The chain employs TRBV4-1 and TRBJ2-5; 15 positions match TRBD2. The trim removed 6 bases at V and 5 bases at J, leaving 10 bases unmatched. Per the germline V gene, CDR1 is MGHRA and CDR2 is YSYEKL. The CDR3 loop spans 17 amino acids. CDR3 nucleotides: TGCGCCAGCAGACGGACTAGCGGGGGGGCCTTTATGGAGACCCAGTACTTC. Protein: CASRRTSGGAFMETQYF.

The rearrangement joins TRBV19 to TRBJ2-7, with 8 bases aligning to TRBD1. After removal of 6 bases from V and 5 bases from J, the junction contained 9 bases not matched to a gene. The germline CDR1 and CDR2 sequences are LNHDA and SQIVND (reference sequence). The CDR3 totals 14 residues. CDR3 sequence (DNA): TGTGCCAGTAGCCTCAGGGGGCGCGTCGACGAGCAGTACTTC. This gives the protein CASSLRGRVDEQYF.

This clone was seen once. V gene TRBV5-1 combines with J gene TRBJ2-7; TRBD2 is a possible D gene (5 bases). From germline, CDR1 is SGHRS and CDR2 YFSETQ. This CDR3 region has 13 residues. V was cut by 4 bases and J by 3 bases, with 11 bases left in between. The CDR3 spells CASSVDLFYEQYF. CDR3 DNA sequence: TGCGCCAGCAGCGTGGACTTATTCTACGAGCAGTACTTC.

DNA for the CDR3: TGTGCCAGCAGCCTTGGCTTGGGGGGGTCCTACAATGAGCAGTTCTTC. This codes for CASSLGLGGSYNEQFF. V gene TRBV7-2 combines with J gene TRBJ2-1; TRBD2 aligns across 7 bases. The V gene end was trimmed by 5 bases and the J gene end by 1 base; junction bases not matched to a gene: 8. The CDR3 is made up of 16 amino acids. CDR1 and CDR2 from the germline V gene are SGHTA and FQGNSA.

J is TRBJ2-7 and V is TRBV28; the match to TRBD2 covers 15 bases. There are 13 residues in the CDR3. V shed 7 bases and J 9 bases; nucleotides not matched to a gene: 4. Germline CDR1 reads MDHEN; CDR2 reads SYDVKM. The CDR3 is CASIRTSGRAQYF. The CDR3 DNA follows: TGTGCCAGCATACGGACTAGCGGGAGGGCGCAGTACTTC.

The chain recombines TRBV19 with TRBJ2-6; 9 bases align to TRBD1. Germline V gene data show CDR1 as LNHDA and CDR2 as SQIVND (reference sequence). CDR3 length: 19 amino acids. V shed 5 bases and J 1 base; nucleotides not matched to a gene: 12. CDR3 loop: CASSGPSGQGFSGANVLTF. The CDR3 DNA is TGTGCCAGTAGTGGACCTTCGGGACAGGGTTTTTCTGGGGCCAACGTCCTGACTTTC.

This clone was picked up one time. The CDR3, as DNA: TGTGCCAGCAGTTTATGGTCGGACAGGGTGGATGAGCAGTTCTTC. Translated, it gives CASSLWSDRVDEQFF. The genes are TRBV28 and TRBJ2-1, with 8 nucleotides matching TRBD1. Looked up from germline, CDR1 is MDHEN and CDR2 is SYDVKM. The J segment lost 8 bases and the V segment lost 0 bases, leaving 6 bases of the junction unmatched. CDR3 length: 15 residues.

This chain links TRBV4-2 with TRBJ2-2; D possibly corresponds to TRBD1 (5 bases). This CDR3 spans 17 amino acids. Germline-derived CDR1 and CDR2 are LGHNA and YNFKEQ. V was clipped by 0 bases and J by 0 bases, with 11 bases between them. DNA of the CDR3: TGTGCCAGCAGCCAAGATTGGTCAGGGACGAACACCGGGGAGCTGTTTTTT. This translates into CASSQDWSGTNTGELFF.

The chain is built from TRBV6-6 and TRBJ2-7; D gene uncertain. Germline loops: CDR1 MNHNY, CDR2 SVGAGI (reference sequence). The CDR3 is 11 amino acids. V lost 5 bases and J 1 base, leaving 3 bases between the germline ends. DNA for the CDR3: TGTGCCAGCAGTCCATCCTACGAGCAGTACTTC. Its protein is CASSPSYEQYF.

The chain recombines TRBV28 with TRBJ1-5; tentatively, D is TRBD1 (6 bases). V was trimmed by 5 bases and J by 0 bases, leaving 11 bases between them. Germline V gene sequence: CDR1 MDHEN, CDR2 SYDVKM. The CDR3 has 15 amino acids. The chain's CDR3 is CASSLRTVSNQPQHF. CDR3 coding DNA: TGTGCCAGCAGTCTAAGGACAGTTAGCAATCAGCCCCAGCATTTT.

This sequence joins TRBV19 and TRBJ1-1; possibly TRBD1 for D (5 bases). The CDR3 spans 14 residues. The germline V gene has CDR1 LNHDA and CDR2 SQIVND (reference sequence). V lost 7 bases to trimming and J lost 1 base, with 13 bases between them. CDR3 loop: CASNRRGRNTEAFF. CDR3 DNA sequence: TGTGCCAGTAATAGGAGGGGCCGGAACACTGAAGCTTTCTTT. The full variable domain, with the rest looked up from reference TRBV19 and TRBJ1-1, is DGGITQSPKYLFRKEGQNVTLSCEQNLNHDAMYWYRQDPGQGLRLIYYSQIVNDFQKGDIAEGYSVSREKKESFPLTVTSAQKNPTAFYLCASNRRGRNTEAFFGQGTRLTVV.

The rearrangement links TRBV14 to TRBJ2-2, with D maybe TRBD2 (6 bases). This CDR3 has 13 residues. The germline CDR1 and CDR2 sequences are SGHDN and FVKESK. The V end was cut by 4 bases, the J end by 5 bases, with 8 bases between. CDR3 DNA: TGTGCCAGCAGCCGCCGGGGGACCGGGGAGCTGTTTTTT. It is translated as CASSRRGTGELFF.